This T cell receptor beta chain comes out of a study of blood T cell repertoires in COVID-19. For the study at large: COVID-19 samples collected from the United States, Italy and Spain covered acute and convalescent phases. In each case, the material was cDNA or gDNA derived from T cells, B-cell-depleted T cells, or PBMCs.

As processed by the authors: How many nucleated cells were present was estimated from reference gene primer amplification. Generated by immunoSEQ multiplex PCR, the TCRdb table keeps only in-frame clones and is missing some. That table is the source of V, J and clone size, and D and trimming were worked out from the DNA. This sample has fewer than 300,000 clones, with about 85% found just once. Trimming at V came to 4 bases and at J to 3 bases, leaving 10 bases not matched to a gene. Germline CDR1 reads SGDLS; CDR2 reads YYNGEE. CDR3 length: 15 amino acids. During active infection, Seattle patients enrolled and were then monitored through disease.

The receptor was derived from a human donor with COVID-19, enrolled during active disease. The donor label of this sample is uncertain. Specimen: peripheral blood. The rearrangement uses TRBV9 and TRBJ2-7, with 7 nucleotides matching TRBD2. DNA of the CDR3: TGTGCCAGCAGCCTCACTTCTAGCGGACTCTACGAGCAGTACTTC. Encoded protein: CASSLTSSGLYEQYF.